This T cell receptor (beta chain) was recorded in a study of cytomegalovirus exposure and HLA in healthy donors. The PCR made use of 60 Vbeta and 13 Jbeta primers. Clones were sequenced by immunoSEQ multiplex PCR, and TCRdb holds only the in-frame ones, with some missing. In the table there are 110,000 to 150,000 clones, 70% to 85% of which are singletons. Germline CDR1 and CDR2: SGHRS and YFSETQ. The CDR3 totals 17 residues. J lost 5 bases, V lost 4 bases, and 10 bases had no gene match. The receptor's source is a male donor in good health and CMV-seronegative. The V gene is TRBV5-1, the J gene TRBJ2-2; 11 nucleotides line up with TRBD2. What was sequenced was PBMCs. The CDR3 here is CASSTGGIAGGTGELFF. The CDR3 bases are TGCGCCAGCAGCACCGGTGGAATAGCGGGGGGGACCGGGGAGCTGTTTTTT.